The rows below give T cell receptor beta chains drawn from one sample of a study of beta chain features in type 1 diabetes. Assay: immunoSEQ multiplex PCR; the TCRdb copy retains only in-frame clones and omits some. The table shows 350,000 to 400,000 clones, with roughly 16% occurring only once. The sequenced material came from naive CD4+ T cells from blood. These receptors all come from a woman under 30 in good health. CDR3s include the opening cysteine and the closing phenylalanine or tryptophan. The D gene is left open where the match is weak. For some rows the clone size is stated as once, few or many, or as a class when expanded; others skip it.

CDR3 DNA: TGTGCCAGCAGCCAAGCCGGACTAGCGGGAGGGCTCTACCACGAGCAGTACTTC
CDR3 protein: CASSQAGLAGGLYHEQYF
D gene: TRBD2
clone size: few
V gene: TRBV4-2
J gene: TRBJ2-7

CDR3 DNA: TGTGCCAGCAGTTACTCGAACACTGAAGCTTTCTTT
CDR3 protein: CASSYSNTEAFF
D gene: -
clone size: few
V gene: TRBV28
J gene: TRBJ1-1

CDR3 DNA: TGTGCCAGCAGCTCCCCCGGGACTAGCGGTAGTAATGAGCAGTTCTTC
CDR3 protein: CASSSPGTSGSNEQFF
D gene: TRBD2
clone size: -
V gene: TRBV9
J gene: TRBJ2-1

CDR3 DNA: TGTGCCAGCTCATCGGACTCGGTAGGGGAAGCTTTCTTT
CDR3 protein: CASSSDSVGEAFF
D gene: -
clone size: few
V gene: TRBV18
J gene: TRBJ1-1

CDR3 DNA: TGCGCCAGCAGCTTGACAGGGGGCGTAACCGGGGAGCTGTTTTTT
CDR3 protein: CASSLTGGVTGELFF
D gene: TRBD1
clone size: few
V gene: TRBV5-1
J gene: TRBJ2-2

CDR3 DNA: TGTGCCAGCAGCTCCTGGACAGGCCCTAGCACAGATACGCAGTATTTT
CDR3 protein: CASSSWTGPSTDTQYF
D gene: TRBD1
clone size: -
V gene: TRBV11-2
J gene: TRBJ2-3

CDR3 DNA: TGCGCCAGCAGCCAACGACTAGCGGGTCCCTTTGGGGAGCAGTACTTC
CDR3 protein: CASSQRLAGPFGEQYF
D gene: TRBD2
clone size: few
V gene: TRBV4-3
J gene: TRBJ2-7

CDR3 DNA: TGCAGCGTTGGTTCTCTTAGCTCCTACGAGCAGTACTTC
CDR3 protein: CSVGSLSSYEQYF
D gene: -
clone size: few
V gene: TRBV29-1
J gene: TRBJ2-7

CDR3 DNA: TGTGCCACCAGCAGGTCAAGATCAGGACTCTCCTACGAGCAGTACTTC
CDR3 protein: CATSRSRSGLSYEQYF
D gene: -
clone size: -
V gene: TRBV15
J gene: TRBJ2-7

CDR3 DNA: TGTGCCAGCAGCTTAAGGCAGGGGTCAGTCGAGCAGTACTTC
CDR3 protein: CASSLRQGSVEQYF
D gene: -
clone size: -
V gene: TRBV7-9
J gene: TRBJ2-7

CDR3 DNA: TGTGCCAGCAGTGTCCGGGGGGAGCAGTACTTC
CDR3 protein: CASSVRGEQYF
D gene: -
clone size: -
V gene: TRBV2
J gene: TRBJ2-7

CDR3 DNA: TGTGCCTGGGACAGTAATAATGAAAAACTGTTTTTT
CDR3 protein: CAWDSNNEKLFF
D gene: -
clone size: -
V gene: TRBV30
J gene: TRBJ1-4

CDR3 DNA: TGTGCCTGGAGTGCGGGGGCGAGCGGGATTACAGATACGCAGTATTTT
CDR3 protein: CAWSAGASGITDTQYF
D gene: -
clone size: -
V gene: TRBV30
J gene: TRBJ2-3

CDR3 DNA: TGTGCCAGCAGCTCTCCCTCGACAGTCAACACTGAAGCTTTCTTT
CDR3 protein: CASSSPSTVNTEAFF
D gene: -
clone size: few
V gene: TRBV13
J gene: TRBJ1-1

CDR3 DNA: TGTGCCAGCAGCGTGCCCGGGACTAACTACGAGCAGTACTTC
CDR3 protein: CASSVPGTNYEQYF
D gene: TRBD2
clone size: few
V gene: TRBV7-9
J gene: TRBJ2-7

CDR3 DNA: TGCGCCAGCAGCCAGGGGTGGGGACAGAGCTCCTACGAGCAGTACTTC
CDR3 protein: CASSQGWGQSSYEQYF
D gene: TRBD1
clone size: -
V gene: TRBV4-1
J gene: TRBJ2-7

CDR3 DNA: TGTGCCAGCAGTTTAACGACAGGGCTAGGGAGTCAGCCCCAGCATTTT
CDR3 protein: CASSLTTGLGSQPQHF
D gene: TRBD1
clone size: -
V gene: TRBV28
J gene: TRBJ1-5

CDR3 DNA: TGCGCCAGCAGCTTGGACAGGGAGAGGGGGGAGCAGTACTTC
CDR3 protein: CASSLDRERGEQYF
D gene: -
clone size: few
V gene: TRBV5-1
J gene: TRBJ2-7

CDR3 DNA: TGTGCCAGCAGTTTATTCTCAGGGTTCAATCAGCCCCAGCATTTT
CDR3 protein: CASSLFSGFNQPQHF
D gene: -
clone size: -
V gene: TRBV27
J gene: TRBJ1-5

CDR3 DNA: TGTGCCATCAGGGGGACAGTTAACAATGAGCAGTTCTTC
CDR3 protein: CAIRGTVNNEQFF
D gene: TRBD1
clone size: -
V gene: TRBV10-3
J gene: TRBJ2-1